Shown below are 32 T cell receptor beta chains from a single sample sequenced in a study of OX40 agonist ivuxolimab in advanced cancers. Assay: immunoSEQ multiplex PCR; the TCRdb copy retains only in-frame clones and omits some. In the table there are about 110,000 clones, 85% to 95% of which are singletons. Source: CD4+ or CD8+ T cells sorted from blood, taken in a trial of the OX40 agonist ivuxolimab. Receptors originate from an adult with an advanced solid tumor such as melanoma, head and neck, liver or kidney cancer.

CDR3 bases: TGTGCCAGCAGCGCGACAGGGTTCTCTGGAAACACCATATATTTT. Translation gives CASSATGFSGNTIYF. V usage is TRBV9 and J usage is TRBJ1-3; 7 bases fit TRBD1. Germline V lookup: CDR1 SGDLS, CDR2 YYNGEE. This CDR3 has 15 residues. The J segment lost 0 bases and the V segment lost 3 bases, leaving 3 bases of the junction unmatched.

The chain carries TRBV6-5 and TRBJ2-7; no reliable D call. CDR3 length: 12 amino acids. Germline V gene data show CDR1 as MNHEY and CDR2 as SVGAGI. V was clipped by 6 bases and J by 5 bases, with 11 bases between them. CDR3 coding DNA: TGTGCCAGCAGCCCCGTCCTGCACGAGCAGTACTTC. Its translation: CASSPVLHEQYF.

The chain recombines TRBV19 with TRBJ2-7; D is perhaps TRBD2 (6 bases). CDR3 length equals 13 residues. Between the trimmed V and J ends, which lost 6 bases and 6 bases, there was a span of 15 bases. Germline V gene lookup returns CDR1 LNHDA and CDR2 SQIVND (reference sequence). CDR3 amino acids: CASRNTGGSEQYF. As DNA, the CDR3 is TGTGCCAGTAGGAACACCGGGGGTTCCGAGCAGTACTTC.

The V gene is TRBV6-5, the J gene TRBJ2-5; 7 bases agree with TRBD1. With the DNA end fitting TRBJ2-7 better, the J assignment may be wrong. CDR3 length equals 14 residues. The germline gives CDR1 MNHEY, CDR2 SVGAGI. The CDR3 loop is CASTPPGGSYEQYF. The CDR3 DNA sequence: TGTGCCAGCACGCCTCCAGGGGGCTCCTACGAGCAGTACTTC.

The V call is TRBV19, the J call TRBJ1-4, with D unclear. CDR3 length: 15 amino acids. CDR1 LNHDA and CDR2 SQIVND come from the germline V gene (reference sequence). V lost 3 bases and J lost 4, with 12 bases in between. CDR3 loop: CASSIPPGSNEKLFF. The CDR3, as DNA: TGTGCCAGTAGTATCCCCCCTGGCAGTAATGAAAAACTGTTTTTT.

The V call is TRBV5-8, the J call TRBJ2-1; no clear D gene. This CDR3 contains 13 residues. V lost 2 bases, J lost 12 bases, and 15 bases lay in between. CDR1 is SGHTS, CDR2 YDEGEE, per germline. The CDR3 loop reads CASSLPLLSGQFF. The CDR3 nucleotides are TGTGCCAGCAGCTTACCTCTACTCTCTGGGCAGTTCTTC.

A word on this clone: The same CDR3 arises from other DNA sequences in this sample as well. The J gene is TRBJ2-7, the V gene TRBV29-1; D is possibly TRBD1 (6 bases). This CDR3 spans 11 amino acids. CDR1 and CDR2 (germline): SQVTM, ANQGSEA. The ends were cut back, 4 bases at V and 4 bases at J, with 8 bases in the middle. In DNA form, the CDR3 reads TGCAGCGTTGGGACAGTTTACGAGCAGTACTTC. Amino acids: CSVGTVYEQYF.

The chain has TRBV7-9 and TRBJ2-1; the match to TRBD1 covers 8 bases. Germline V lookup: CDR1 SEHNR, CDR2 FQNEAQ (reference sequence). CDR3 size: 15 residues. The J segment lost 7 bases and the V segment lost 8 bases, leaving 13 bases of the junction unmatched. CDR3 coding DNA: TGTGCCAGCTCCCCATGGGGCGGGACAGGAAATGAGCAGTTCTTC. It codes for CASSPWGGTGNEQFF.

CDR3 in DNA: TGTGCCAGCAGCGTAAGTAGGGACGCCTACGAGCAGTACTTC. Protein: CASSVSRDAYEQYF. The V call is TRBV9, the J call TRBJ2-7; D assignment may be TRBD1 or TRBD2 (5 bases each). V dropped 1 base and J dropped 2 bases, with 10 bases sitting between them. The CDR3 totals 14 residues. Germline CDR1 SGDLS, CDR2 YYNGEE.

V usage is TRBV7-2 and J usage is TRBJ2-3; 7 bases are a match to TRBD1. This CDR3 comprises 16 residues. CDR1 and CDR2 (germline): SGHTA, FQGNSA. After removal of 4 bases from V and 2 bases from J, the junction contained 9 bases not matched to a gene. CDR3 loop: CASSSRQGYNTDTQYF. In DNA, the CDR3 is TGTGCCAGCAGCTCGAGACAGGGTTATAACACAGATACGCAGTATTTT.

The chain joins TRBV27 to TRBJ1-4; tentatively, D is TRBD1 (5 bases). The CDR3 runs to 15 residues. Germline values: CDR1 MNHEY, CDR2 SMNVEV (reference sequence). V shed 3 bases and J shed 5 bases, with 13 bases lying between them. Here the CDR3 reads CASSFTPGKNEKLFF. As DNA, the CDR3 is TGTGCCAGCAGTTTCACGCCAGGGAAAAATGAAAAACTGTTTTTT.

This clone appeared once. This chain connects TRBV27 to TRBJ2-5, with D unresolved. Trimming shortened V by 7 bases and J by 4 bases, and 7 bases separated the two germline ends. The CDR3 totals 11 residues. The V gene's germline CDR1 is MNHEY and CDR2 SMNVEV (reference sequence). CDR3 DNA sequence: TGTGCCAGCACCTCCGGAGAGACCCAGTACTTC. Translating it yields CASTSGETQYF.

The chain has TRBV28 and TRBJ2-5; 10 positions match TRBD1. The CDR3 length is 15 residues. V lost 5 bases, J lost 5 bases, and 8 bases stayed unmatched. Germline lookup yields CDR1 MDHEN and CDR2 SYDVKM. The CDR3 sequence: CASSVGTGERETQYF. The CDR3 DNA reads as TGTGCCAGCAGTGTAGGGACAGGGGAGAGGGAGACCCAGTACTTC.

The CDR3 protein is CASSSGPQVSGNTIYF. The CDR3 DNA sequence: TGTGCCAGCAGCTCCGGACCACAAGTCTCTGGAAACACCATATATTTT. The chain couples TRBV11-3 to TRBJ1-3; D gene ambiguous. The CDR3 consists of 16 residues. The V and J ends lost 4 bases and 0 bases respectively, with 13 bases between them. Per the germline V gene, CDR1 is SGHNT and CDR2 is YENEEA.

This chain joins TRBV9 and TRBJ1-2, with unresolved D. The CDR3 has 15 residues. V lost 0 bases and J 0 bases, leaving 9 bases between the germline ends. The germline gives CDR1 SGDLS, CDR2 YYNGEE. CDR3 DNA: TGTGCCAGCAGCGTAGGGCATTCCTCTAACTATGGCTACACCTTC. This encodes CASSVGHSSNYGYTF.

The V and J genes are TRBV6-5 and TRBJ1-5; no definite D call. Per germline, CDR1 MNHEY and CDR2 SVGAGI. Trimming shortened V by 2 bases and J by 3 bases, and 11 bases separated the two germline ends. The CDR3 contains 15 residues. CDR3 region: CASSYPQSLNQPQHF. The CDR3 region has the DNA TGTGCCAGCAGTTACCCACAGAGCCTCAATCAGCCCCAGCATTTT.

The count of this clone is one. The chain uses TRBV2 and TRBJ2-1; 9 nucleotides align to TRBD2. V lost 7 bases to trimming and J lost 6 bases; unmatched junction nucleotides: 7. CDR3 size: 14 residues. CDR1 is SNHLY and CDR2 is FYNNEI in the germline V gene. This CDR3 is CASKGLAARNEQFF. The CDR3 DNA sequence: TGTGCCAGCAAGGGACTAGCAGCCCGCAATGAGCAGTTCTTC.

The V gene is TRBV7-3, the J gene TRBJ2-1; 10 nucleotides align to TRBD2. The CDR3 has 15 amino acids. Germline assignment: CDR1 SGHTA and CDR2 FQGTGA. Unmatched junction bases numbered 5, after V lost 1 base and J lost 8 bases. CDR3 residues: CASSLIRLAGDEQFF. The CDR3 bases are TGTGCCAGCAGCTTAATACGGCTAGCGGGAGATGAGCAGTTCTTC.

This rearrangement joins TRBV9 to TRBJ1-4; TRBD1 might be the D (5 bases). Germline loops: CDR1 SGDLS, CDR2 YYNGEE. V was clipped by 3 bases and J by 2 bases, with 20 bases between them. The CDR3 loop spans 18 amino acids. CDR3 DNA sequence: TGTGCCAGCAGCGCGGGCCCCTCGGTTGGGGGGACTAATGAAAAACTGTTTTTT. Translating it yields CASSAGPSVGGTNEKLFF.

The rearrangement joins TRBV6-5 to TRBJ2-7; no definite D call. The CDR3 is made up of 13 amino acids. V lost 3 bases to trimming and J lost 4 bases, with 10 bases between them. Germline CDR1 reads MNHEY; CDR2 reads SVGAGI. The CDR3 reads CASSYTAGYEQYF. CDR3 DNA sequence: TGTGCCAGCAGTTATACGGCCGGGTACGAGCAGTACTTC.

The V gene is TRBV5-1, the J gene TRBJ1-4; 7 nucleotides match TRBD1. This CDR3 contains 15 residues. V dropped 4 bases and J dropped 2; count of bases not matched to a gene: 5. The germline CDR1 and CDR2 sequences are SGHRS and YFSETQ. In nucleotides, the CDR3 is TGCGCCAGCAGCGGGGAGACAGGGACTAATGAAAAACTGTTTTTT. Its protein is CASSGETGTNEKLFF.

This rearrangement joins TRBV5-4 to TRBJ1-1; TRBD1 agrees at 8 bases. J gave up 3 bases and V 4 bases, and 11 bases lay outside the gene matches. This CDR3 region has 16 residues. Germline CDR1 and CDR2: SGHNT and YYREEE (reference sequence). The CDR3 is CASSDGQGGRYTEAFF. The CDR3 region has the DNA TGTGCCAGCAGCGACGGACAGGGCGGAAGGTACACTGAAGCTTTCTTT.

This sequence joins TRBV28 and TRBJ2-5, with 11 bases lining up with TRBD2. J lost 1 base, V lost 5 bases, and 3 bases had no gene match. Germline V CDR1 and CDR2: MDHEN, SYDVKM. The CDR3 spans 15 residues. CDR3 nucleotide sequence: TGTGCCAGCAGTCTACTAGCGGGAGCCCAAGAGACCCAGTACTTC. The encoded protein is CASSLLAGAQETQYF.

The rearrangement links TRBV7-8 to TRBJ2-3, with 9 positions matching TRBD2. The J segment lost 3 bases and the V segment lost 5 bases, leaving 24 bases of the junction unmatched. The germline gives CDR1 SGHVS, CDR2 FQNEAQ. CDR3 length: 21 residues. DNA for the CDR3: TGTGCCAGCAGCGAAGAAACCCCCTCGGGCGGGAGGGCCGCGATGACAGATACGCAGTATTTT. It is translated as CASSEETPSGGRAAMTDTQYF.

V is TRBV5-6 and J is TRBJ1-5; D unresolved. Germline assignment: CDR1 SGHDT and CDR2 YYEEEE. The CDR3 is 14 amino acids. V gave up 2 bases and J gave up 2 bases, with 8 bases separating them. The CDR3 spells CASSLGLGNQPQHF. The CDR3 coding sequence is TGTGCCAGCAGCTTAGGTCTAGGCAATCAGCCCCAGCATTTT.

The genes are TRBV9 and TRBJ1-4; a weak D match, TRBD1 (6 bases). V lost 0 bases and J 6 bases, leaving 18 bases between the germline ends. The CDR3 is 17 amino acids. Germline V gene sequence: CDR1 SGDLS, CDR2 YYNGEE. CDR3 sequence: CASSVGGEGRGHEKLFF. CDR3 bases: TGTGCCAGCAGCGTAGGAGGGGAGGGCAGGGGTCATGAAAAACTGTTTTTT.

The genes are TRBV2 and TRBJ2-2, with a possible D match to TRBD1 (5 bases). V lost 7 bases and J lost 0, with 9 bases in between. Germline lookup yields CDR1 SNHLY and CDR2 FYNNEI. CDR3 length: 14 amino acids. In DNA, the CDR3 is TGTGCCAGCAAGGGGTTCGCGAACACCGGGGAGCTGTTTTTT. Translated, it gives CASKGFANTGELFF.

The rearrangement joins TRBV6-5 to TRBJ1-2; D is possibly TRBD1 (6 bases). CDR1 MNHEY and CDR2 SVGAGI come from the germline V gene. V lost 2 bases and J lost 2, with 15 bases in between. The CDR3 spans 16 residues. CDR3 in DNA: TGTGCCAGCAGTTACGGCACGACGGGGGGCAACTATGGCTACACCTTC. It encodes CASSYGTTGGNYGYTF.

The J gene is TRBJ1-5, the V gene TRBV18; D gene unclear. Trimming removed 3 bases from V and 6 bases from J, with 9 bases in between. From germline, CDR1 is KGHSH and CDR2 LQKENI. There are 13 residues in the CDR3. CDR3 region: CASSPGRVQPQHF. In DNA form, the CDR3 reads TGTGCCAGCTCACCCGGGAGGGTTCAGCCCCAGCATTTT.

The CDR3 sequence is CASIVGQGTDGYTF. The CDR3 region has the DNA TGTGCCAGCATTGTCGGTCAGGGTACTGATGGCTACACCTTC. The rearrangement uses TRBV28 and TRBJ1-2; D possibly corresponds to TRBD1 (5 bases). Germline CDR1 is MDHEN and CDR2 is SYDVKM. This CDR3 has 14 residues. V was pared by 7 bases and J by 6 bases, with 18 bases between.

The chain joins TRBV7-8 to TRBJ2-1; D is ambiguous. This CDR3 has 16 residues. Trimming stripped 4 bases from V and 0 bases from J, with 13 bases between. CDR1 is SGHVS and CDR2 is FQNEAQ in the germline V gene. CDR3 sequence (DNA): TGTGCCAGCAGCTCCCCGGTGGGCAGCTCCTACAATGAGCAGTTCTTC. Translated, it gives CASSSPVGSSYNEQFF. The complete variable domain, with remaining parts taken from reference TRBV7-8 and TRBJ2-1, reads GAGVSQSPRYKVAKRGQDVALRCDPISGHVSLFWYQQALGQGPEFLTYFQNEAQLDKSGLPSDRFFAERPEGSVSTLKIQRTQQEDSAVYLCASSSPVGSSYNEQFFGPGTRLTVL.

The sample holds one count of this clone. CDR3 bases: TGTGCCAGCAGCCAAGGACTAGCGGGAATGTCCTACGAGCAGTACTTC. Encoded protein: CASSQGLAGMSYEQYF. This rearrangement joins TRBV4-2 to TRBJ2-7, with 11 positions matching TRBD2. The CDR3 sequence is 16 residues long. With V trimmed by 1 base and J by 1 base, 3 bases remained unmatched. Germline V gene lookup returns CDR1 LGHNA and CDR2 YNFKEQ.